This T cell receptor beta chain was recorded in a study of blood T cell repertoires in COVID-19. Overall study context: PBMCs, B-cell-depleted T cells, or T cells provided the cDNA or gDNA that made up the material.

This clone was counted a few times. Study processing details: Cell counts per sample came from amplifying reference gene primers. The table came from immunoSEQ multiplex PCR; TCRdb's copy has only in-frame clones and leaves some out. That table is the source of V, J and clone size, and D and trimming were worked out from the DNA. Counted here are about 16,000 clones, about 91% occurring once; the ten biggest clones make up 9.5% to 15%. The CDR3 sequence is 16 residues long. Per the germline V gene, CDR1 is SQVTM and CDR2 is ANQGSEA. V was pared by 2 bases and J by 1 base, with 8 bases of the junction left unmatched.

The chain links TRBV29-1 to TRBJ2-3; 8 bases fit TRBD1. Sequencing was done on a sample of peripheral blood. The source of this sequence is a human donor in a cohort sampled during active COVID-19. DNA for the CDR3: TGCAGCGTTGAACCGATCGGGACAGGAGGCACAGATACGCAGTATTTT. Its protein is CSVEPIGTGGTDTQYF.